A single sample gave rise to the 6 T cell receptor beta chains below, sequenced in a study of identical twins. TCRdb recomputed calls from the 5' RACE reads with MiXCR, one row per CDR3 protein. Here the sample spans around 670,000 distinct CDR3 sequences, around 5.7% being singletons. The specimen was naive T cells sorted from blood. The receptor source for this set is a man aged 18 to 30 in good health.

The V call is TRBV2, the J call TRBJ1-2, with 7 bases matching TRBD1. V was pared by 9 bases and J by 4 bases, with 8 bases of the junction left unmatched. The CDR3 extends over 13 amino acids. The germline V gene has CDR1 SNHLY and CDR2 FYNNEI. The DNA of the CDR3 is TGTGCCAGAGCGACAGGGACCAGCTATGGCTACACCTTC. Protein product: CARATGTSYGYTF. Filled out from reference TRBV2 and TRBJ1-2, the complete variable domain reads EPEVTQTPSHQVTQMGQEVILRCVPISNHLYFYWYRQILGQKVEFLVSFYNNEISEKSEIFDDQFSVERPDGSNFTLKIRSTKLEDSAMYFCARATGTSYGYTFGSGTRLTVV.

This clonotype occurred a few times. V usage is TRBV29-1 and J usage is TRBJ2-7; 10 bases match TRBD1. V shed 3 bases and J 6 bases; nucleotides not matched to a gene: 11. The CDR3 loop spans 15 amino acids. In germline, CDR1 is SQVTM, CDR2 ANQGSEA. The CDR3 spells CSVDGVWDRGSEQYF. The CDR3 DNA follows: TGCAGCGTTGACGGTGTGTGGGACAGGGGATCCGAGCAGTACTTC.

This clonotype was seen more than once but under ten times. The CDR3 DNA is TGTGCCAGCAGCCTTTTCCGGGACAGGGGTTATGGCTACACCTTC. Its protein is CASSLFRDRGYGYTF. The chain uses TRBV7-8 and TRBJ1-2, with 10 bases matching TRBD1. V shed 5 bases and J 5 bases; nucleotides not matched to a gene: 8. Looked up from germline, CDR1 is SGHVS and CDR2 is FQNEAQ. The CDR3 is 15 amino acids.

This clonotype has a count of ten or more. This sequence joins TRBV30 and TRBJ2-5; 10 bases line up with TRBD2. Germline V gives CDR1 GTSNPN, CDR2 SVGIG (reference sequence). The CDR3 has 15 residues. Written as DNA, the CDR3 is TGTGCTTTTGGCATAGGGACTAGCGAGAAAGAGACCCAGTACTTC. Translation: CAFGIGTSEKETQYF.

This clonotype was seen a handful of times. V gene TRBV6-1 combines with J gene TRBJ2-3; TRBD2 matches 8 bases. The CDR3 extends over 16 amino acids. J gave up 3 bases and V 5 bases, and 10 bases lay outside the gene matches. CDR1 MNHNS and CDR2 SASEGT come from the germline V gene. Written as DNA, the CDR3 is TGTGCCAGCAGTAAGGGACTAGGGGTTGGGACAGATACGCAGTATTTT. Amino acid sequence: CASSKGLGVGTDTQYF.

This clonotype was recorded many times. J is TRBJ2-2 and V is TRBV2; no clear D gene. The CDR3 covers 14 residues. The V gene's germline CDR1 is SNHLY and CDR2 FYNNEI. Deletions cut 1 base from V and 0 bases from J, with 3 bases between. CDR3 in DNA: TGTGCCAGCAGTGAAGTCGCGAACACCGGGGAGCTGTTTTTT. Translation gives CASSEVANTGELFF.